This note documents a single TCR beta chain sequence. This entry belongs to a study of blood T cell repertoires in COVID-19. Study overall: The origin of the acute and convalescent COVID-19 samples was the United States, Italy and Spain. From T cells, B-cell-depleted T cells, or PBMCs came the material, which was cDNA or gDNA.

In the authors' methods: Nucleated cell counts were estimated from reference gene primer amplification. Clones were sequenced by immunoSEQ multiplex PCR, and TCRdb holds only the in-frame ones, with some missing. The D gene and trimming were derived from the DNA, and the V and J assignments and clone size from that table. The data hold about 290,000 clones, with 85% observed a single time. Trimming removed 7 bases from V and 0 bases from J, with 9 bases in between. The germline gives CDR1 MNHNY, CDR2 SVGAGI (reference sequence). The CDR3 totals 13 residues. The material sequenced was peripheral blood. V usage is TRBV6-6 and J usage is TRBJ1-1; D is unresolved. The source of this sequence is a woman between 45 and 60 years old with active or convalescent COVID-19. CDR3 sequence: CASIPHMNTEAFF. CDR3 coding DNA: TGTGCCAGCATTCCCCACATGAACACTGAAGCTTTCTTT.